The T cell receptor (beta chain) under discussion was sequenced for a study of beta chain features in type 1 diabetes. TCRB transcripts that were expressed got sequenced, as all of the isolated RNA had been reverse transcribed. This table comes from immunoSEQ multiplex PCR, and its TCRdb copy is limited to in-frame clones, with some not included. The sample lists more than 300,000 clones, roughly 8% occurring once. V shed 2 bases and J shed 6 bases, with 15 bases lying between them. CDR3 length: 15 residues. CDR1 is SGHDT, CDR2 YYEEEE, per germline. Material: central memory CD4+ T cells from blood. This chain joins TRBV5-6 and TRBJ1-5; D not certain. The receptor's source is a woman under 30 in good health. CDR3 residues: CASSFGGRGSQPQHF. The CDR3 DNA reads TGTGCCAGCAGCTTTGGCGGCCGAGGGAGTCAGCCCCAGCATTTT.